This T cell receptor (beta chain) was identified in a study of regulatory T cells in long-lasting Graves disease. This clonotype has at least ten counts. There are 15 residues in the CDR3. V shed 6 bases and J 1 base; nucleotides not matched to a gene: 6. The germline V gene has CDR1 MDHEN and CDR2 SYDVKM. iRepertoire HTBI primers and Arm-PCR of CDR3 regions built TCR beta libraries. TCRdb recomputed calls from the multiplex PCR reads with MiXCR, one row per CDR3 protein. Among more than 450,000 distinct CDR3 sequences listed, around 11% were seen once. As to time point: newly diagnosed GD, antithyroid drugs for less than 3 months. Following extraction of RNA from PBMCs, that RNA was used to make the TCR library. These data were also filed under a second study, of T cells in Graves' hyperthyroidism and ophthalmopathy.

The clonotype was recovered from a woman aged 25 to 39 with Graves disease. The rearrangement links TRBV28 to TRBJ2-3; 8 nucleotides match TRBD2. The material was peripheral blood mononuclear cells (PBMCs), obtained at new diagnosis, from a patient treated with antithyroid drugs. In DNA, the CDR3 is TGTGCCAGCAGCCCTGCGGGAGGACGCACAGATACGCAGTATTTT. Translated, it gives CASSPAGGRTDTQYF.